The 3 T cell receptor beta chains below come from one sample, sequenced in a study of T cells after yellow fever vaccination. TCRdb reprocessed the 5' RACE reads with MiXCR, giving one entry per CDR3 protein. This sample has 100,000 to 150,000 distinct CDR3 sequences, with under 8.5% found just once. Sequenced material: CD4+ T cells sorted from PBMCs, taken more than 8 days after the first yellow fever vaccination. Every receptor here comes from a man younger than 30 who received the YFV17D yellow fever vaccine.

This clonotype was recorded many times. The V call is TRBV20-1, the J call TRBJ2-3, with D tentatively TRBD2 (6 bases). Per the germline V gene, CDR1 is DFQATT and CDR2 is SNEGSKA (reference sequence). The CDR3 loop spans 15 amino acids. Trimming stripped 6 bases from V and 1 base from J, with 17 bases between. The CDR3 region has the DNA TGCAGTGCAGCGCAAAGCGGGTCCGGCACAGATACGCAGTATTTT. Translation gives CSAAQSGSGTDTQYF.

This clonotype was seen ten or more times. This chain links TRBV5-4 with TRBJ2-3; possibly TRBD2 for D (6 bases). The CDR3 has 15 residues. V was pared by 4 bases and J by 5 bases, with 17 bases between. Germline assignment: CDR1 SGHNT and CDR2 YYREEE (reference sequence). The CDR3 spells CASSRGQRAGDTQYF. In DNA form, the CDR3 reads TGTGCCAGCAGCAGGGGCCAGCGAGCGGGAGATACGCAGTATTTT. Filled out from reference TRBV5-4 and TRBJ2-3, the complete variable domain reads ETGVTQSPTHLIKTRGQQVTLRCSSQSGHNTVSWYQQALGQGPQFIFQYYREEENGRGNFPPRFSGLQFPNYSSELNVNALELDDSALYLCASSRGQRAGDTQYFGPGTRLTVL.

CDR3 bases: TGTGCCACCAGTGGCCGGGACTACCACCAAGAGACCCAGTACTTC. The encoded protein is CATSGRDYHQETQYF. V usage is TRBV24-1 and J usage is TRBJ2-5; 7 bases fit TRBD2. The germline V gene has CDR1 KGHDR and CDR2 SFDVKD. The V gene end was trimmed by 5 bases and the J gene end by 0 bases; junction bases not matched to a gene: 5. This CDR3 spans 15 amino acids.